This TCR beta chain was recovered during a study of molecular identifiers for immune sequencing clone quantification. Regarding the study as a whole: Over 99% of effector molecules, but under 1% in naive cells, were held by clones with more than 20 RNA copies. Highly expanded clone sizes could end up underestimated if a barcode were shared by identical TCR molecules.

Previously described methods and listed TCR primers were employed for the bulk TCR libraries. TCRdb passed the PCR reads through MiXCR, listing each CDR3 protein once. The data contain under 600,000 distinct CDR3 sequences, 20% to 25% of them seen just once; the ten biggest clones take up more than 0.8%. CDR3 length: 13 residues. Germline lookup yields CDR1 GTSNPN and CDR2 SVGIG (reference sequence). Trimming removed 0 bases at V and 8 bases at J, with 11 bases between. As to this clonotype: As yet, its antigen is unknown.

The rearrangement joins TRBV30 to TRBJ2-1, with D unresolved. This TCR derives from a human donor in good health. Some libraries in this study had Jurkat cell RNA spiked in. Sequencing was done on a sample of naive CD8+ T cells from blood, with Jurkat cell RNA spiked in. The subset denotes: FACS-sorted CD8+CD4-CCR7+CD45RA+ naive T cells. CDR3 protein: CAWSVSSWHEQFF. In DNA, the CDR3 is TGTGCCTGGAGTGTTTCGTCATGGCATGAGCAGTTCTTC.